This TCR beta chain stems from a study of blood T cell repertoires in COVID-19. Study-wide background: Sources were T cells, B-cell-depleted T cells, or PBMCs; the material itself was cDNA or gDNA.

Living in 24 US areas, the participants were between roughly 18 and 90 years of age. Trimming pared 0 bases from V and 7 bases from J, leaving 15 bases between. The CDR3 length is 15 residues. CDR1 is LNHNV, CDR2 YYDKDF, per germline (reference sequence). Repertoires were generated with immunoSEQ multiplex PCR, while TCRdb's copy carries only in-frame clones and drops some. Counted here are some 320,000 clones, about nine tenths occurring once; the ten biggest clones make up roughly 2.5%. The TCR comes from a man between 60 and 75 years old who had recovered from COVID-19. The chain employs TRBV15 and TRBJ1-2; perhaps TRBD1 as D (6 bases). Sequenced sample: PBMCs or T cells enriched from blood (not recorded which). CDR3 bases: TGTGCCACCAGCAGAGATTCCGCAGGGGAACGTGGCTACACCTTC. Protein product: CATSRDSAGERGYTF.